The source of this T cell receptor beta chain is a study of early T cells in non-severe SARS-CoV-2 infection (dated by TCRdb to the early 2020s). About the full investigation: TCR sequencing used bulk RNA from unsorted whole blood, so alpha and beta chains could not be paired.

A case-control design nested within a healthcare worker cohort in London, UK, was used, with weekly nasopharyngeal swab PCR tests and blood sampling performed. Healthcare workers were recruited during the week of the UK lockdown, between 23 and 31 March 2020, and followed weekly for up to about 16 weeks. The library was generated by 5' RACE. TCRdb records NextSeq 500 as the sequencer. In the TCR library protocol, unique molecular identifiers were attached to individual cDNA molecules to correct for PCR bias and sequencing error. Both TCR alpha and beta chains were sequenced, and tight co-correlation was observed between alpha and beta sequence abundances in each sample. The paper's data handling went like this. Decombinator V4 was used to annotate the V gene, J gene and CDR3 of the TCR sequences. Expanded TCRs were defined as changing significantly between any two time points under a Poisson model with p below 0.0001. TCR abundances were normalised to the total number of TCRs sequenced in each sample and reported as counts per million. A search of VDJdb, accessed on 1 November 2021, was run for TCRs annotated to CMV, EBV and SARS-CoV-2, with TCRs annotated for multiple antigens excluded. Through fastp at Q25 and MiXCR, TCRdb rebuilt clones from the public reads, retaining in-frame beta chains. Each record represents a unique CDR3 protein, reported with the most common genes and DNA among its rows. None of the V and J calls come from the authors' own analysis; TCRdb made them. Recorded for this sample are over 50,000 distinct CDR3 sequences; 7% to 10% of them occurred a single time. 3.5% to 4.5% of the sample is in the top ten clones.

Beyond this particular receptor, the publication reports: VDJdb matching was skewed toward anti-spike CD8 responses and likely underestimated virus-specific expansions, missing private and CD4 specificities.

On this clonotype itself: The antigen it recognizes is unknown. Per-nucleotide qualities are absent, and no much larger clonotype sits a single base away.

The sequence was collected from an adult who was a healthcare worker with PCR-confirmed SARS-CoV-2 infection or an uninfected control (not recorded which). The specimen was whole blood.

The DNA sequence reads TGCAGTGCTAGAGGGCCTAAATACGAGCAGTACTTC. The resulting protein is CSARGPKYEQYF. The V gene is TRBV20-1 and the J gene is TRBJ2-7; no confident D gene assignment can be made. Measured from the cysteine to the phenylalanine, the CDR3 is 12 residues long. Of the read, only the CDR3 DNA is kept; its 36 bases are in frame from base 1. From the germline V gene (reference sequence), CDR1 is DFQATT and CDR2 is SNEGSKA. V is pared back by 1 base and J by 4 bases, with 8 bases lying between the germline termini.